This TCR beta chain was sequenced in a study of control samples from healthy donors and cancer patients (TCRdb year 2020). From the cysteine through the phenylalanine, the CDR3 covers 15 amino acids. The sequence is cut down to CDR3 DNA, 45 bases in frame from base 1. Ends trimmed: V by 2 bases, J by 1 base; bases unmatched to a gene: 1. CDR1 and CDR2, per the germline V gene, are MNHEY and SVGAGI. On this clone: The antigen this receptor binds is unknown. Base qualities were left out, and no much larger clone turns up one base away.

The method behind the library was the immunoSEQ multiplex PCR assay. This is the immuneACCESS table as TCRdb keeps it, with only in-frame sequences that have V and J called. A part of the clones is gone; compared with another copy, unresolved V genes explain less than half, and the rest is unexplained. In all, the sample holds approximately 190,000 clones, and about 90% of those were seen once. 1.5% to 2% of the sample is held by the ten biggest clonotypes. The source is a young man in good health. The chain employs TRBV6-5 and TRBJ1-3, with TRBD1 matching 8 junction bases. Sequencing input: blood. The CDR3 region has the sequence CASSYDRGSGNTIYF. The base sequence is TGTGCCAGCAGTTACGACAGGGGTTCTGGAAACACCATATATTTT.